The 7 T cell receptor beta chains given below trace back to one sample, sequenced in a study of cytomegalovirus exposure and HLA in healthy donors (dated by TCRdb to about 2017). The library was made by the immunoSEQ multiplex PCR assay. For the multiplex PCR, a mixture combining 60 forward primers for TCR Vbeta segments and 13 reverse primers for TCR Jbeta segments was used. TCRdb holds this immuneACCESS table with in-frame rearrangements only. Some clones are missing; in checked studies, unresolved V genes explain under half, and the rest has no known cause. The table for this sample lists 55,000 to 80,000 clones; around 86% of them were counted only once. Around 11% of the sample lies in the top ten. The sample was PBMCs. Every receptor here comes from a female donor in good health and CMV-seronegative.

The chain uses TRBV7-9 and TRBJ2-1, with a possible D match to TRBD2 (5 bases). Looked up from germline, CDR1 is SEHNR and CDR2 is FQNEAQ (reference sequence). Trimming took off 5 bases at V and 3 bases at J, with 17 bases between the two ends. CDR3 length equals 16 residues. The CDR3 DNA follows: TGTGCCAGCAGCCCCCTTGGTATTAGCGACTACAATGAGCAGTTCTTC. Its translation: CASSPLGISDYNEQFF.

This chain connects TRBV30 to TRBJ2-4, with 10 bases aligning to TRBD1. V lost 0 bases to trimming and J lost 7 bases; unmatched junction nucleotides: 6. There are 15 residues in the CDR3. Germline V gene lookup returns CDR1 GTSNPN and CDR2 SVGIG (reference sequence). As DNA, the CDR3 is TGTGCCTGGAGTGTAGGGGACAGGGGCAGTAACATTCAGTACTTC. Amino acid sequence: CAWSVGDRGSNIQYF. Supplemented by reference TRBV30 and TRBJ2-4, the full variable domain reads SQTIHQWPATLVQPVGSPLSLECTVEGTSNPNLYWYRQAAGRGLQLLFYSVGIGQISSEVPQNLSASRPQDRQFILSSKKLLLSDSGFYLCAWSVGDRGSNIQYFGAGTRLSVL.

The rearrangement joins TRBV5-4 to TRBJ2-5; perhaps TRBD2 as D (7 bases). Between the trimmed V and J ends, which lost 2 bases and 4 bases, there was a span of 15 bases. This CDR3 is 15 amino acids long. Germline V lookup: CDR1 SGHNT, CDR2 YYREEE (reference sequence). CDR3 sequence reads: CASSFQGRGIETQYF. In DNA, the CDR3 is TGTGCCAGCAGCTTCCAGGGGCGGGGGATAGAGACCCAGTACTTC. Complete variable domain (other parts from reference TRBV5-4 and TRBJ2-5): ETGVTQSPTHLIKTRGQQVTLRCSSQSGHNTVSWYQQALGQGPQFIFQYYREEENGRGNFPPRFSGLQFPNYSSELNVNALELDDSALYLCASSFQGRGIETQYFGPGTRLLVL.

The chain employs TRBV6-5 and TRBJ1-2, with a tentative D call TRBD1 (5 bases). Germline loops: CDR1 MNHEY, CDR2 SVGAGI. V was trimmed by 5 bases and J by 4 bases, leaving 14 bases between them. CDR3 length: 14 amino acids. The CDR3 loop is CASSEWGGTYGYTF. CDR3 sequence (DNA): TGTGCCAGCAGTGAATGGGGGGGAACCTATGGCTACACCTTC.

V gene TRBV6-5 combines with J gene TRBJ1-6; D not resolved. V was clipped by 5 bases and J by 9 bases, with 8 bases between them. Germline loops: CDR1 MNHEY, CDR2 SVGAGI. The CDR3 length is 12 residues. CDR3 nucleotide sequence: TGTGCCAGCAGTCCGCTCGGTTCACCCCTCCACTTT. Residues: CASSPLGSPLHF.

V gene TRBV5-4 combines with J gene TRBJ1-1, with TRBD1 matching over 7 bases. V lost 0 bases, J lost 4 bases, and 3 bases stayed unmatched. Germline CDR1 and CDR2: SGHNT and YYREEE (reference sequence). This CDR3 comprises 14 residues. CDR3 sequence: CASSLAGGTTEAFF. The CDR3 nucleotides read TGTGCCAGCAGCTTGGCAGGGGGGACCACTGAAGCTTTCTTT.

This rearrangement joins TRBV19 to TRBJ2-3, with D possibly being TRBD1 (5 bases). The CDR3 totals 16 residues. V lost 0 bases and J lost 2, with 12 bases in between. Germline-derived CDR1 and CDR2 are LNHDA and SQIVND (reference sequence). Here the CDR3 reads CASSIEKTAFTDTQYF. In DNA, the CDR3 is TGTGCCAGTAGTATAGAGAAGACAGCCTTCACAGATACGCAGTATTTT.